This TCR beta chain is from a study of regulatory T cells in long-lasting Graves disease. Regarding time point: newly diagnosed GD, antithyroid drugs for less than 3 months. PBMC-extracted RNA yielded the TCR library. CDR1 and CDR2 (germline): DFQATT, SNEGSKA (reference sequence). This CDR3 region has 14 residues. V was pared by 5 bases and J by 7 bases, with 11 bases of the junction left unmatched. With iRepertoire HTBI primers and Arm-PCR of CDR3 regions, TCR beta libraries were built. A single record per CDR3 protein comes from TCRdb applying MiXCR to the multiplex PCR reads. The table lists over 350,000 distinct CDR3 sequences, around 13% of them singletons. This sample also appeared in a second study, on T cells in Graves' hyperthyroidism and ophthalmopathy.

The chain recombines TRBV20-1 with TRBJ1-5; 7 bases fit TRBD1. The material sequenced was peripheral blood mononuclear cells (PBMCs), taken at new diagnosis, from a patient treated with antithyroid drugs. This clonotype was obtained from a woman in her forties or fifties with Graves disease. For the CDR3, the DNA is TGCAGTGCTCCGTCCGACAGGGTTGGACAGCCCCAGCATTTT. This encodes CSAPSDRVGQPQHF.